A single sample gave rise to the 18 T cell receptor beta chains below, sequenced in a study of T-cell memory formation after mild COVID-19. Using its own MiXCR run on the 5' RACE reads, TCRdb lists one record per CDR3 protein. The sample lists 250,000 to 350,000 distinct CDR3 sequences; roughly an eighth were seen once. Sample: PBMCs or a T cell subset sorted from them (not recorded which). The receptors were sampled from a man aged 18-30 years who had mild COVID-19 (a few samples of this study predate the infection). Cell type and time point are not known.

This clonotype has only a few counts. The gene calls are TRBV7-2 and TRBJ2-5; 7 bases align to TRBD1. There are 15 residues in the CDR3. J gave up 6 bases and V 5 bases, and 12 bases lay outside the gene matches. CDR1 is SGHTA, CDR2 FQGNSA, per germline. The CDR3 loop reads CASSRTNTGAQTQYF. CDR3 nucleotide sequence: TGTGCCAGCAGCCGAACTAATACAGGGGCGCAGACCCAGTACTTC.

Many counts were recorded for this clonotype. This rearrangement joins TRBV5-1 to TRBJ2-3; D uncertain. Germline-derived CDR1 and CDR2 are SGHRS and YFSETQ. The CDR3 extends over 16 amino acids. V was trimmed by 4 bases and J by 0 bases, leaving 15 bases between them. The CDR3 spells CASSPEGRSSTDTQYF. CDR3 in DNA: TGCGCCAGCAGCCCCGAAGGGCGGTCTAGCACAGATACGCAGTATTTT.

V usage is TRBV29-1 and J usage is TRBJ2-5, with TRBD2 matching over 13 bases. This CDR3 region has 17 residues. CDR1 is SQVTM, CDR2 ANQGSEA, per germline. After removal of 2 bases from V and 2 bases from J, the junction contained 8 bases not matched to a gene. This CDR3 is CSVELAGTSGVQETQYF. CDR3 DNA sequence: TGCAGCGTTGAACTCGCTGGGACTAGCGGGGTTCAAGAGACCCAGTACTTC.

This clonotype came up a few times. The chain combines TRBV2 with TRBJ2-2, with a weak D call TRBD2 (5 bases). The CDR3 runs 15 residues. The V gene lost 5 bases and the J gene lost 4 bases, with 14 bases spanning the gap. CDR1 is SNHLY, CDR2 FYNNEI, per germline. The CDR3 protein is CASSLSDSGTGELFF. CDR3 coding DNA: TGTGCCAGCAGTCTTAGCGATTCGGGCACCGGGGAGCTGTTTTTT.

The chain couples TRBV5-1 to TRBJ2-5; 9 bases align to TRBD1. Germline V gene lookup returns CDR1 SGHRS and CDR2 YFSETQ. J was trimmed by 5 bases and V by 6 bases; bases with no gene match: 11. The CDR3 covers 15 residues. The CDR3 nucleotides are TGCGCCAGCACCTACGGGACAGGGTCGGGGGAGACCCAGTACTTC. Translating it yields CASTYGTGSGETQYF.

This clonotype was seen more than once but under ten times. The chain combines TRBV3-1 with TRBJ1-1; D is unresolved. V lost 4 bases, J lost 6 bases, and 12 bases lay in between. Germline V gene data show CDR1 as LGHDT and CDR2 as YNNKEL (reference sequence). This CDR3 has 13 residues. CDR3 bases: TGTGCCAGCAGCCCTACTTCAGCATCTGAAGCTTTCTTT. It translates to CASSPTSASEAFF.

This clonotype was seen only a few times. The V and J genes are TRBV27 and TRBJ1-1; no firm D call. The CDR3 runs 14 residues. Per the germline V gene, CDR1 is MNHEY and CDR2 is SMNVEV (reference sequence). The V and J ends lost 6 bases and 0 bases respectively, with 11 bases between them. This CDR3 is CASRMAKLNTEAFF. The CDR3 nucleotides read TGTGCCAGCAGGATGGCAAAACTGAACACTGAAGCTTTCTTT.

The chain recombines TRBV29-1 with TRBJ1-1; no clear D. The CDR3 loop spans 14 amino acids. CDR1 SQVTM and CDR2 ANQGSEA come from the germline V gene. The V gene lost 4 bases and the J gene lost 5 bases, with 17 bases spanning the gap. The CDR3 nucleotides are TGCAGCGTTGCTTTTTCGGGCAGTCGGACTGAAGCTTTCTTT. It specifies CSVAFSGSRTEAFF.

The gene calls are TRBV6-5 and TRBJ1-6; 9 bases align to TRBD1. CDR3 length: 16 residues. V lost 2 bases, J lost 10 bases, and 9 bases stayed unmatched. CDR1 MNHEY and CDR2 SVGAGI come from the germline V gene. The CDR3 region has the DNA TGTGCCAGCAGTTACGCGGGACAGGGCCCGAAATCACCCCTCCACTTT. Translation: CASSYAGQGPKSPLHF.

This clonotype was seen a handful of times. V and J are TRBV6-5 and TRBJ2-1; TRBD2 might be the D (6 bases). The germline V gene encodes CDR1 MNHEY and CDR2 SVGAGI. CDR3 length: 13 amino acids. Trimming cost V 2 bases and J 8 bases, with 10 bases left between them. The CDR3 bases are TGTGCCAGCAGTTACCGCGGGGTTGATGAGCAGTTCTTC. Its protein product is CASSYRGVDEQFF.

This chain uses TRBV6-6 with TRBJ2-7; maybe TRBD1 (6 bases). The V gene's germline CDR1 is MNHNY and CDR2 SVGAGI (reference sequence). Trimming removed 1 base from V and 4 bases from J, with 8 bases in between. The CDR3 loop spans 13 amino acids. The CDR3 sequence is CASSYLGGYEQYV. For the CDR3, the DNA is TGTGCCAGCAGTTACTTAGGGGGTTACGAGCAGTACGTC.

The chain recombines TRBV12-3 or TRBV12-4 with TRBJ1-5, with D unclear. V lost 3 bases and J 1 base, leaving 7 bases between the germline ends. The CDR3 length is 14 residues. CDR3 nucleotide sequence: TGTGCCAGCAGTTTTGCAGAGAGCAATCAGCCCCAGCATTTT. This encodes CASSFAESNQPQHF.

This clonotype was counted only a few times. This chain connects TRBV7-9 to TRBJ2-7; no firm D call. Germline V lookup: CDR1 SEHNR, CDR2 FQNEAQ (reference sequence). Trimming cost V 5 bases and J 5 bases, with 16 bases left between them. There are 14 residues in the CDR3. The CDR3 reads CASSRDLRWHEQYF. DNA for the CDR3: TGTGCCAGCAGCCGCGATCTTAGGTGGCACGAGCAGTACTTC.

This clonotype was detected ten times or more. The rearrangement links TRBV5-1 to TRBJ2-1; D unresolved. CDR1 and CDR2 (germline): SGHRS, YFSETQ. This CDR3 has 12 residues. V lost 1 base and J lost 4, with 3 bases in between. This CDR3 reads CASSLSYNEQFF. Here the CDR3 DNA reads TGCGCCAGCAGCTTGTCGTACAATGAGCAGTTCTTC. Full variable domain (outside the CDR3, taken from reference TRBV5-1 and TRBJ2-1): KAGVTQTPRYLIKTRGQQVTLSCSPISGHRSVSWYQQTPGQGLQFLFEYFSETQRNKGNFPGRFSGRQFSNSRSEMNVSTLELGDSALYLCASSLSYNEQFFGPGTRLTVL.

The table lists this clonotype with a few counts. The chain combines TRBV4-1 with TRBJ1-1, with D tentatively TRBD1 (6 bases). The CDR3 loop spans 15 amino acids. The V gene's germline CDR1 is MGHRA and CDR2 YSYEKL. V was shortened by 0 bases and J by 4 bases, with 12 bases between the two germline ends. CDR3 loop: CASSQDGGTITEAFF. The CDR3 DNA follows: TGCGCCAGCAGCCAAGACGGGGGGACAATCACTGAAGCTTTCTTT.

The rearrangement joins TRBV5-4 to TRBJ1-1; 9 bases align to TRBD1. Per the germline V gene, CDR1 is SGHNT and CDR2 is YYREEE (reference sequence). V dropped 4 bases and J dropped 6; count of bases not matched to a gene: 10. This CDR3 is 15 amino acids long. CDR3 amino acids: CASSQVTGGDAEAFF. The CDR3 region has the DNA TGTGCCAGCAGCCAGGTGACAGGGGGAGATGCTGAAGCTTTCTTT.

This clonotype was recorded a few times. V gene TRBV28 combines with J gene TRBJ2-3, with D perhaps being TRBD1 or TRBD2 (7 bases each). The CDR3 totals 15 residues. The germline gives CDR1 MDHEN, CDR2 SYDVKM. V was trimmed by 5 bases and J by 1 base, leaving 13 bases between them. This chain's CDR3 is CASSQGEGGTDTQYF. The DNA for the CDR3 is TGTGCCAGCAGTCAGGGGGAGGGCGGCACAGATACGCAGTATTTT.

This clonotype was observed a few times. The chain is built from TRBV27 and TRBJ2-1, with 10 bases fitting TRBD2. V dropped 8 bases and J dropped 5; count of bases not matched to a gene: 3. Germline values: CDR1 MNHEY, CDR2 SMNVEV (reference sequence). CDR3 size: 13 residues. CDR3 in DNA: TGTGCCAGCGAAAGCGGGGGGGACAATGAGCAGTTCTTC. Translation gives CASESGGDNEQFF.